A single sample is the source of the 26 T cell receptor beta chains below, sequenced in a study of T cells expressing NK-cell markers. From the 5' RACE reads, TCRdb lists one entry per CDR3 protein and no DNA. The sample totals 500,000 to 700,000 distinct CDR3 sequences. Source material: blood T cells: a sorted CD56 or NKG2C T cell subset, CD4+ or CD8+ T cells, or bulk PBMC T cells (not recorded which). The origin of the receptors is a man aged 18 to 30 in good health.

The chain has TRBV7-2 and TRBJ2-1. The CDR3 covers 15 residues. CDR1 SGHTA and CDR2 FQGNSA come from the germline V gene. The CDR3 sequence is CASSLAGRNSNEQFF.

The chain recombines TRBV6-2 or TRBV6-3 with TRBJ2-1. Per germline, CDR1 MNHEY and CDR2 SVGEGT. The length of the CDR3 is 12 residues. CDR3 sequence reads: CASMNNAHEQFF.

The chain combines TRBV5-1 with TRBJ2-7; there is no DNA to check the TCRdb D call of TRBD1. CDR1 SGHRS and CDR2 YFSETQ come from the germline V gene. This CDR3 comprises 15 residues. CDR3: CASSFRQGRIYEQYF.

The chain couples TRBV12-3 or TRBV12-4 to TRBJ2-3; no DNA is available, so the TRBD1 call from TCRdb remains unchecked. The CDR3 length is 15 residues. The CDR3 region is CASNWDSDITDTQYF.

The chain joins TRBV29-1 to TRBJ2-3. From germline, CDR1 is SQVTM and CDR2 ANQGSEA. This CDR3 has 12 amino acids. The CDR3 reads CSAVDGTDTQYF.

The chain employs TRBV2 and TRBJ1-1; TCRdb's D call, TRBD1, is unchecked because there is no DNA. The CDR3 has 14 amino acids. Germline CDR1 reads SNHLY; CDR2 reads FYNNEI. The CDR3 here is CVCGQGIGNTEAFF.

This sequence joins TRBV28 and TRBJ2-5. Germline lookup yields CDR1 MDHEN and CDR2 SYDVKM. The CDR3 spans 12 residues. The CDR3 reads CASSLVGKTQYF.

The chain couples TRBV10-3 to TRBJ2-2; TCRdb returns TRBD1, unconfirmable since there is no DNA. The CDR3 is made up of 13 amino acids. Germline V CDR1 and CDR2: ENHRY, SYGVKD. CDR3 region: CAISLNRAGELFF.

The chain links TRBV15 to TRBJ2-3; TCRdb picks TRBD2, but there is no DNA to check that call. The CDR3 loop spans 16 amino acids. Germline V gene sequence: CDR1 LNHNV, CDR2 YYDKDF (reference sequence). The CDR3 sequence: CATSRDLGRAEDTQYF.

The J gene is TRBJ2-3, the V gene TRBV10-3; TCRdb's D call of TRBD1 is untestable without DNA. This CDR3 comprises 14 residues. The germline CDR1 and CDR2 sequences are ENHRY and SYGVKD. This chain's CDR3 is CATTVGGSTDTQYF.

The chain combines TRBV11-2 with TRBJ2-5; TCRdb proposes TRBD2, but this gene call is untestable without DNA. This CDR3 has 18 residues. Germline loops: CDR1 SGHAT, CDR2 FQNNGV. CDR3 sequence reads: CASSLDWGREEHQETQYF.

The V gene is TRBV5-1, the J gene TRBJ2-5; TCRdb proposes TRBD2, but this gene call is untestable without DNA. The CDR3 covers 15 residues. Germline V lookup: CDR1 SGHRS, CDR2 YFSETQ. The CDR3 here is CASKRGGGMQETQYF.

The rearrangement uses TRBV10-1 and TRBJ2-1; TCRdb outputs TRBD2, but without DNA this stays unchecked. CDR3 size: 16 residues. Germline CDR1 and CDR2: WNHNN and SYGVQD (reference sequence). CDR3 protein: CATRSGAVSSYNEQFF.

V is TRBV25-1 and J is TRBJ1-5. The CDR3 runs to 13 residues. CDR1 MGHDK and CDR2 SYGVNS come from the germline V gene. CDR3 residues: CASSDAVGQPQHF.

The rearrangement joins TRBV20-1 to TRBJ2-1; TCRdb selects TRBD2, and the lack of DNA leaves this call unchecked. Germline CDR1 and CDR2: DFQATT and SNEGSKA (reference sequence). CDR3 length: 14 residues. This chain's CDR3 is CSANGLAPQGGQFF.

This sequence joins TRBV29-1 and TRBJ2-7. Germline CDR1 SQVTM, CDR2 ANQGSEA. The CDR3 length is 14 residues. The CDR3 sequence is CSVNNDGNSYEQYF.

CDR3: CSVDSTRYTQYF. The chain uses TRBV29-1 and TRBJ2-3. Germline CDR1 reads SQVTM; CDR2 reads ANQGSEA. This CDR3 contains 12 residues.

The J gene is TRBJ1-3, the V gene TRBV7-9; absent DNA, TCRdb's TRBD1 call cannot be checked. The germline gives CDR1 SEHNR, CDR2 FQNEAQ (reference sequence). The CDR3 sequence is 18 residues long. CDR3 in amino acids: CASSDNRGQKRSGNTIYF.

This rearrangement joins TRBV11-2 to TRBJ1-4; TCRdb indicates TRBD1, and absent DNA this call remains unverified. Germline CDR1 and CDR2: SGHAT and FQNNGV. The CDR3 spans 17 residues. The CDR3 here is CASSYRTGGVANEKLFF.

The rearrangement uses TRBV4-1 and TRBJ2-1; absent DNA, TCRdb's TRBD2 call cannot be checked. The CDR3 totals 16 residues. Per germline, CDR1 MGHRA and CDR2 YSYEKL. The CDR3 region is CASSQETSPFYNEQFF.

V usage is TRBV10-3 and J usage is TRBJ1-5. The CDR3 is 14 residues long. CDR1 ENHRY and CDR2 SYGVKD come from the germline V gene. CDR3 region: CAISGRIDNQPQHF.

V gene TRBV18 combines with J gene TRBJ1-1. The CDR3 contains 15 residues. CDR1 KGHSH and CDR2 LQKENI come from the germline V gene. Here the CDR3 reads CASSPAEWLDTEAFF.

The chain combines TRBV6-2 or TRBV6-3 with TRBJ2-1; TCRdb outputs TRBD1, but without DNA this stays unchecked. The CDR3 covers 15 residues. The germline V gene has CDR1 MNHEY and CDR2 SVGEGT. CDR3 region: CASMGGRSSYNEQFF.

V gene TRBV5-6 combines with J gene TRBJ2-1; no DNA is available, so the TRBD2 call from TCRdb remains unchecked. CDR1 SGHDT and CDR2 YYEEEE come from the germline V gene. The CDR3 totals 16 residues. The CDR3: CASSLVLASGDNEQFF.

The rearrangement uses TRBV6-1 and TRBJ1-4; TCRdb designates TRBD1, a call that cannot be tested without DNA. There are 16 residues in the CDR3. Per the germline V gene, CDR1 is MNHNS and CDR2 is SASEGT. The CDR3 spells CASSERQGVWNEKLFF.

The rearrangement links TRBV24-1 to TRBJ1-5. This CDR3 spans 12 amino acids. Germline V CDR1 and CDR2: KGHDR, SFDVKD. This CDR3 reads CATSQKNQPQHF.